This T cell receptor beta chain derives from a study of T-cell reconstitution after alpha-beta-depleted transplantation in children. CDR3 length: 15 residues. V lost 0 bases and J lost 0, with 11 bases in between. Germline V lookup: CDR1 GTSNPN, CDR2 SVGIG (reference sequence). This clonotype was counted once. During its preparation, the TCRbeta library received unique molecular identifiers. TCRdb reanalysed the PCR reads using MiXCR and keeps one entry per CDR3 protein. The table has 100,000 to 120,000 distinct CDR3 sequences, 10% to 13% seen once. The sequence derives from a human donor who donated a stem cell graft to a child with acute lymphoblastic leukemia. The material sequenced was PBMCs from the stem cell graft donor, taken from the stem cell graft. J is TRBJ1-1 and V is TRBV30, with unresolved D. CDR3 in DNA: TGTGCCTGGAGTGTACGAAACGAGGTGAACACTGAAGCTTTCTTT. Amino acids: CAWSVRNEVNTEAFF.